What follows is one TCR beta chain and its context. This CDR3 has 17 residues. V shed 4 bases, J shed 1 base, and the junction held 6 bases outside the gene matches. The germline gives CDR1 SGHTA, CDR2 FQGTGA. Assay: immunoSEQ multiplex PCR; the TCRdb copy retains only in-frame clones and omits some. Here the sample spans tens of thousands of clones, 91% being singletons. This specimen belongs to a study of technical replicates of blood from a handful of donors. The sample comprised PBMCs. The chain is built from TRBV7-3 and TRBJ2-3, with 12 positions matching TRBD1. The origin of this receptor is a human donor in good health. Some clones in this sample may be carry-over from other donors' samples. CDR3 nucleotides: TGTGCCAGCAGCTCGGGGACAGGGGGCGCTGGCACAGATACGCAGTATTTT. Translated: CASSSGTGGAGTDTQYF. The full variable domain, in which reference TRBV7-3 and TRBJ2-3 provide the parts outside the CDR3, is GAGVSQTPSNKVTEKGKYVELRCDPISGHTALYWYRQSLGQGPEFLIYFQGTGAADDSGLPNDRFFAVRPEGSVSTLKIQRTERGDSAVYLCASSSGTGGAGTDTQYFGPGTRLTVL.